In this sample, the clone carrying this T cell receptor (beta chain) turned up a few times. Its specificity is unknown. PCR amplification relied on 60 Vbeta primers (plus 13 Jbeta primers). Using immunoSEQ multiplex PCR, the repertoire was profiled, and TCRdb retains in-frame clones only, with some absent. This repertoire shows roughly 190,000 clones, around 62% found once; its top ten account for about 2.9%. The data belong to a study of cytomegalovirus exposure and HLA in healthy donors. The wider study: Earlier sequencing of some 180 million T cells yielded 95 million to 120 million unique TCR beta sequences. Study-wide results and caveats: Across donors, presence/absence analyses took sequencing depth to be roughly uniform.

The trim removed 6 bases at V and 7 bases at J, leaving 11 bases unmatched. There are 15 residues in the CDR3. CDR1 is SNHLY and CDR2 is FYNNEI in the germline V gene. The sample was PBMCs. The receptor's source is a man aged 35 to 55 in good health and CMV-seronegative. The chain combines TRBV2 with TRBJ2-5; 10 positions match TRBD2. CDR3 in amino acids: CASSLGLAAPGTQYF. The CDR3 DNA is TGTGCCAGCAGCCTCGGACTAGCGGCCCCCGGGACCCAGTACTTC.